This note documents a single T cell receptor (beta chain) sequence. Antigen specificity is unknown. Trimming removed 0 bases at V and 8 bases at J, with 14 bases between. CDR3 size: 16 residues. Germline V gene lookup returns CDR1 MNHEY and CDR2 SVGAGI. The source of the sample is a study of T cell responses to AZD1222 COVID-19 vaccine. Study outcomes and limitations: The span of vaccine-associated CD4 TCRs extended across spike, with dominance at 160-218 and 743-854.

The protocol was immunoSEQ multiplex PCR, while the TCRdb copy is restricted to in-frame clones and leaves out a portion. The sample carries roughly 81,000 clones, around 85% recorded once. The V and J genes are TRBV6-5 and TRBJ1-6, with D possibly matching TRBD1 (5 bases). This sequence originates from an adult in good health. The specimen comprised peripheral blood, sampled on day 0 of AZD1222 vaccination. In DNA form, the CDR3 reads TGTGCCAGCAGTTACTCGATAGCAGGGTACGATTCACCCCTCCACTTT. It translates to CASSYSIAGYDSPLHF.